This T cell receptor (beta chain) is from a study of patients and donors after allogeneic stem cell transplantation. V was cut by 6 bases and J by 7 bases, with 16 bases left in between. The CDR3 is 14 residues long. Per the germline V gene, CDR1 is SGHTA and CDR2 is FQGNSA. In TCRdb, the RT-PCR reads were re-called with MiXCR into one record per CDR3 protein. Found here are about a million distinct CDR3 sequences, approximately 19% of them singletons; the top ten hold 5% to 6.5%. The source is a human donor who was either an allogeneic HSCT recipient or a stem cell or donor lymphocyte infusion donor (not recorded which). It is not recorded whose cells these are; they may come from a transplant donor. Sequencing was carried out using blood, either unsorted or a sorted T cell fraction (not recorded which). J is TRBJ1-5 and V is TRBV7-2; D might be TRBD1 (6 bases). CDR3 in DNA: TGTGCCAGCAGTTTAACAGGGCCCCCCCAGCCCCAGCATTTT. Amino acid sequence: CASSLTGPPQPQHF. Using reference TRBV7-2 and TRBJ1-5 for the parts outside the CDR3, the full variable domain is GAGVSQSPSNKVTEKGKDVELRCDPISGHTALYWYRQSLGQGLEFLIYFQGNSAPDKSGLPSDRFSAERTGGSVSTLTIQRTQQEDSAVYLCASSLTGPPQPQHFGDGTRLSIL.